The entry below gives a single T cell receptor (beta chain) sequence along with its context. This clone was detected once. What this receptor recognizes is not known. The sample holds no much larger clone one base away, and base qualities are not on file. Library creation used the immunoSEQ multiplex PCR assay. For most patients, high-throughput TCR-beta CDR3 sequencing of genomic DNA was performed by Adaptive Biotechnologies. Processing in the source paper ran as follows. Adaptive's ImmunoSEQ software was the source of the TCR sequencing data for fewer than 20 patients, while three other patients were processed with MiXCR and VDJtools. CDR3 nucleotide sequences shared between donor and recipient were removed because their origin could not be assigned. To count as alloreactive, a clone needed at least 2-fold expansion over unstimulated cells and a minimum CFSE-low frequency of 0.002% (template counts) or 0.001% (read counts). Clones detected in sequenced pre-transplant spleen, lymph node, or MLR CFSE-low populations of the donor or recipient were defined as mappable. Cumulative frequency of alloreactive clones was calculated as a percentage of all sequences weighted by copy number. TCRdb mirrors the immuneACCESS table, restricted to in-frame sequences. Some clones are absent from its copies; in checked studies, under half trace to an unresolved V gene, and the reason for the others is unknown. The DNA gave D and trimming, while V, J and clone size come from that table. The sample profile shows around 9,000 clones; about 81% of them were found once. Around 22% of the sample is held by the ten biggest clonotypes.

This entry belongs to a study of graft-versus-host responses after intestinal transplantation (dated by TCRdb to about 2021). Background on the whole study: The transplants that recipients received were multivisceral, liver-intestinal, or isolated intestinal. A peak of at least 4% donor T cells among recipient peripheral blood mononuclear cells was the definition used for donor T cell macrochimerism. Every recipient was given anti-thymocyte globulin induction, then maintenance tacrolimus and steroids for 2 to 4 years. Alloreactive clones were identified by sequencing pre-transplant mixed lymphocyte reaction products and comparing these products with unstimulated pre-transplant donor and recipient T cells. Bulk TCR-beta CDR3 sequencing was used to track graft-versus-host and host-versus-graft alloreactive T cell clones in the graft, circulation and bone marrow after intestinal transplantation. Rather than being sequenced by the commercial service, samples from a few later patients were sequenced in-house on an Illumina MiSeq and processed with MiXCR. Of the 20 to 30 intestinal transplant recipients enrolled in the cohort, one of whom was a retransplant, 3 patients without pretransplant specimens were excluded. What the work shows at the level of the full study, not this receptor alone: Conclusions were limited by the relatively low number and heterogeneity of intestinal transplant patients. Early after transplant, declines in HvG clones were associated with peak levels of circulating GvH clones. GvH clones were detected in recipient bone marrow, and some appeared earlier in ileal mucosa or blood, consistent with an intestinal mucosal origin. In the allografts of patients with donor T cell macrochimerism, GvH to HvG T cell clonal ratios were high.

Counted from cysteine to phenylalanine, this CDR3 has 14 amino acids. Of all the DNA, just the CDR3 is kept, 42 bases in frame from base 1. In the germline V gene, CDR1 corresponds to MNHEY and CDR2 to SVGAGI. To isolate intraepithelial and lamina propria lymphocytes from graft specimens, dithiothreitol, EDTA incubations and collagenase D digestion were used. Bulk TCR-beta sequencing was performed on serial intestinal graft biopsy specimens collected as late as 600 days after transplant. This receptor was obtained from a human patient who received an intestinal transplant, so some T cells may come from the graft donor. The sample in question was ileum tissue, obtained less than 550 days after intestinal transplant. Recombination linked TRBV6-5 to TRBJ2-5; TRBD1 matches 9 bases in the middle. The J call is in doubt because the DNA end fits TRBJ2-7 better. The CDR3 protein is CASRRDRERGEQYF. In nucleotide form, the sequence is TGTGCCAGCAGACGGGACAGGGAGAGAGGCGAGCAGTACTTC.